The present T cell receptor beta chain was sequenced within a study of T cell repertoires in ileal Crohn's disease (dated by TCRdb to between 2018 and 2020). Some background on the complete study: Median disease duration was around eight years, and about 36% of patients were identified as active smokers at the time of surgery. Surgery was performed for a complication in all patients, with stricturing disease in approximately 60% and penetrating disease in approximately 40%. Roughly half of the patients were given postoperative therapy, with around eleven receiving thiopurines and about 19 receiving anti-TNF agents. Neoterminal ileum biopsies obtained at postoperative colonoscopy were designated as M6 samples. TCR repertoire analysis was done in 55 to 70 Crohn's disease patients from a prospective multicentre cohort. The study ran alongside a multicentre cohort designed to identify predictors of early endoscopic recurrence after ileocolonic resection. Endoscopic postoperative recurrence was defined as a Rutgeerts score above i0. A total of about 170 mucosal samples from 57 patients were sequenced, collected from several sites on the surgical specimen and at postoperative endoscopy. Study-wide conclusions, independent of this receptor: Mucosal CD4 and CD8 T cells were sorted and sequenced only in a subgroup of patients, the size of which was not stated. Within the first year after surgery, the timing of postoperative endoscopy varied, and the median delay was about 6.6 months. Compared with non-smokers, patients who were active smokers at surgery showed a significantly higher proportion of clonal expansions (approximately 28% vs 17%, p=0.02). Compared with CD4 T cells, sorted CD8 T cells contained more high-frequency clones, which suggests that the mucosal expansions were mostly CD8. Higher high-frequency clone percentages at surgery were associated with endoscopic recurrence; all patients with clonality above 26.8% (18/57) had recurrence.

To note about this clone: Which antigen it targets is not known. Base qualities are not provided; no much larger clone lies one nucleotide away.

In light of the paper, this sample's time point label describes: neoterminal ileum biopsy at postoperative endoscopy, about 6 months after surgery. Adults with ileal or ileocolonic Crohn's disease and an indication for ileocolonic resection were eligible for inclusion. Whole ileal mucosal biopsies were stored frozen at -80°C before DNA extraction. Genomic DNA was extracted from frozen whole biopsies with a TRizol-based method and quantified on a NanoDrop 2000 spectrophotometer. Cut back by 7 bases and 2 bases, the V and J ends lie 9 bases apart. Measured from the cysteine to the phenylalanine, the CDR3 is 13 residues long. Just the 39-base CDR3 DNA is kept, in frame starting at base 1. CDR1 and CDR2, per the germline V gene, are SNHLY and FYNNEI. Around 550 nanograms of biopsy DNA per sample were submitted for commercial TCRB immunosequencing. Adaptive Biotechnology amplified CDR3 regions from genomic DNA with a two-step multiplex PCR that controlled for amplification bias. Primers covering every V and J gene segment were used in the first PCR, while barcodes and Illumina adapters were added in the second PCR. CDR3 libraries were sequenced on an Illumina instrument. In the authors' own workflow: Analysis combined the vendor-provided pipelines with custom analysis of raw data in R/Bioconductor under R version 3.3.0. Clonality, which ranges from 0 to 1, was calculated as the inverse of the normalised Shannon entropy across all productive clones. High-frequency clones were defined as the repertoire share of the top 100 clones, retaining only clones passing a 95% confidence test. The Simpson index measured repertoire diversity, and the Morisita-Horn index measured overlap between samples. Not all clones reach the TCRdb copy of this immuneACCESS table, which keeps in-frame sequences only. Checked studies attribute under half of the gap to unresolved V genes and leave the rest unexplained. V and J calls and clone size are those listed in that table; D and trimming were worked out from the DNA. A total of roughly 17,000 clones appear in this sample, around 70% of them only once. The biggest ten clones account for 4% to 4.5% of the sample.

This clonotype was obtained from an adult with Crohn's disease. Here the chain combines TRBV2 and TRBJ2-1; the D region possibly corresponds to TRBD1 (5 bases align). Source material: ileal tissue. CDR3 reads: CASKAGPYNEQFF. The DNA reads as follows: TGTGCCAGCAAGGCAGGGCCCTACAATGAGCAGTTCTTC.